The 4 T cell receptor beta chains below come from one sample, sequenced in a study of T cell responses to AZD1222 COVID-19 vaccine. Using immunoSEQ multiplex PCR, the repertoire was profiled, and TCRdb retains in-frame clones only, with some absent. The data show about 110,000 clones, about 87% seen once. This sample comprised peripheral blood, obtained 28 days after the second AZD1222 dose. Every receptor here comes from an adult who received the AZD1222 COVID-19 vaccine.

In its sample, this clone was seen once. This chain uses TRBV30 with TRBJ2-1; tentatively, D is TRBD2 (5 bases). Germline values: CDR1 GTSNPN, CDR2 SVGIG (reference sequence). Deletions cut 5 bases from V and 4 bases from J, with 15 bases between. This CDR3 is built from 14 residues. Written as DNA, the CDR3 is TGTGCCTGGTCCGACTACCGAGGGTACAATGAGCAGTTCTTC. Amino acid sequence: CAWSDYRGYNEQFF.

The J gene is TRBJ1-4, the V gene TRBV7-9; no definite D call. V shed 0 bases and J shed 5 bases, with 4 bases lying between them. CDR1 is SEHNR and CDR2 is FQNEAQ in the germline V gene (reference sequence). This CDR3 comprises 13 residues. CDR3 amino acids: CASSLAGNEKLFF. CDR3 nucleotide sequence: TGTGCCAGCAGCTTAGCAGGAAATGAAAAACTGTTTTTT.

This clone was seen a single time. The V call is TRBV7-9, the J call TRBJ2-5; tentatively, D is TRBD1 or TRBD2 (6 bases each). The V end was cut by 1 base, the J end by 5 bases, with 11 bases between. Germline lookup yields CDR1 SEHNR and CDR2 FQNEAQ (reference sequence). CDR3 length: 14 residues. The CDR3 bases are TGTGCCAGCAGCTTAGATAGGAGGGGGGAGACCCAGTACTTC. Translating gives CASSLDRRGETQYF.

The chain has TRBV7-2 and TRBJ1-6; tentatively, D is TRBD1 (5 bases). Germline loops: CDR1 SGHTA, CDR2 FQGNSA. V shed 2 bases and J shed 5 bases, with 10 bases lying between them. This CDR3 spans 15 amino acids. CDR3 amino acids: CASSLTGAHNSPLHF. CDR3 nucleotides: TGTGCCAGCAGCTTAACCGGGGCGCATAATTCACCCCTCCACTTT.